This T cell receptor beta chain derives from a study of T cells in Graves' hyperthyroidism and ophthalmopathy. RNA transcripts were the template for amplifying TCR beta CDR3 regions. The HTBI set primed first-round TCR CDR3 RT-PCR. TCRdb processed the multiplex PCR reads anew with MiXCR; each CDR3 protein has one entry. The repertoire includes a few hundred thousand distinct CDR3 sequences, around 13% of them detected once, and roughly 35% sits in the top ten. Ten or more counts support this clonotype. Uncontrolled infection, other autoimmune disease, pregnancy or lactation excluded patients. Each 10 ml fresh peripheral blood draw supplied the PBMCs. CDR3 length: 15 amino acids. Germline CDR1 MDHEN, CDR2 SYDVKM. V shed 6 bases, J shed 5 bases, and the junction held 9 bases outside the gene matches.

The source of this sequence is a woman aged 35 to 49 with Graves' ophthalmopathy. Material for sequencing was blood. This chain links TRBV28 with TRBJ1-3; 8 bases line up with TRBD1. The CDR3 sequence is CASRTGQAGRNTIYF. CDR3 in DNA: TGTGCCAGCAGAACGGGACAGGCAGGAAGAAACACCATATATTTT.